The 21 T cell receptor beta chains in this list originate from one sample, sequenced in a study of cytomegalovirus exposure and HLA in healthy donors. The PCR contained 60 Vbeta and 13 Jbeta primers. Profiled with immunoSEQ multiplex PCR; TCRdb holds only in-frame clones, not every one. The sample consists of about 160,000 clones, around four fifths of them appearing once. Sequencing input: PBMCs. The receptors come from a woman aged 30 to 39 in good health and CMV-seronegative.

This chain links TRBV2 with TRBJ2-1; 9 bases agree with TRBD2. The CDR3 is made up of 14 amino acids. After removal of 4 bases from V and 12 bases from J, the junction contained 10 bases not matched to a gene. Germline CDR1 SNHLY, CDR2 FYNNEI. The CDR3 DNA is TGTGCCAGCAGTGGACGTAGCGGGGGAGATCGGCAGTTCTTC. Translating gives CASSGRSGGDRQFF.

The rearrangement links TRBV27 to TRBJ1-1; no definite D call. There are 18 residues in the CDR3. Trimming shortened V by 2 bases and J by 3 bases, and 22 bases separated the two germline ends. CDR1 is MNHEY, CDR2 SMNVEV, per germline (reference sequence). CDR3 residues: CASSLSPSGFFRDTEAFF. The CDR3 coding sequence is TGTGCCAGCAGTTTAAGCCCCTCGGGATTTTTTCGGGACACTGAAGCTTTCTTT.

The chain employs TRBV11-3 and TRBJ1-1; TRBD1 aligns across 7 bases. The CDR3 runs to 15 residues. Germline V gene data show CDR1 as SGHNT and CDR2 as YENEEA. Trimming removed 5 bases from V and 0 bases from J; junction bases left unmatched: 6. The CDR3, as DNA: TGTGCCAGCAGCAGATCCGGGACAGTGAACACTGAAGCTTTCTTT. This gives the protein CASSRSGTVNTEAFF.

V is TRBV9 and J is TRBJ1-3; tentatively, D is TRBD1 (6 bases). With 3 bases removed from V and 3 bases from J, the gap between germline ends came to 13 bases. This CDR3 is 15 amino acids long. CDR1 is SGDLS, CDR2 YYNGEE, per germline. The CDR3 spells CASSAAADSGNTIYF. Here the CDR3 DNA reads TGTGCCAGCAGCGCCGCCGCGGACAGTGGAAACACCATATATTTT.

This clone was seen repeatedly, ten times or more. The V gene is TRBV6-5, the J gene TRBJ2-5; possibly TRBD2 for D (6 bases). The CDR3 totals 16 residues. CDR1 and CDR2 from the germline V gene are MNHEY and SVGAGI. Between the trimmed V and J ends, which lost 2 bases and 3 bases, there was a span of 16 bases. The CDR3 loop is CASSYGLGGLEETQYF. In DNA form, the CDR3 reads TGTGCCAGCAGTTACGGGTTGGGGGGACTGGAAGAGACCCAGTACTTC.

CDR3 sequence reads: CASSTDNLNTEAFF. DNA of the CDR3: TGTGCCAGTAGTACGGACAACCTTAACACTGAAGCTTTCTTT. The chain has TRBV19 and TRBJ1-1, with D possibly matching TRBD1 (5 bases). Germline V gene data show CDR1 as LNHDA and CDR2 as SQIVND (reference sequence). Trimming cost V 4 bases and J 2 bases, with 11 bases left between them. The CDR3 has 14 residues.

The chain employs TRBV5-5 and TRBJ2-6; 10 bases agree with TRBD1. The CDR3 is made up of 19 amino acids. CDR1 SGHKS and CDR2 YYEKEE come from the germline V gene (reference sequence). After removal of 5 bases from V and 3 bases from J, the junction contained 14 bases not matched to a gene. This CDR3 reads CASSYQPGQGLSGANVLTF. For the CDR3, the DNA is TGTGCCAGCAGTTATCAACCGGGACAGGGGCTAAGTGGGGCCAACGTCCTGACTTTC.

The V gene is TRBV27, the J gene TRBJ2-2; a possible D gene is TRBD1 (6 bases). The CDR3 consists of 14 residues. Germline V gene sequence: CDR1 MNHEY, CDR2 SMNVEV (reference sequence). Trimming removed 2 bases at V and 3 bases at J, with 7 bases between. CDR3: CASSLDRYTGELFF. Written as DNA, the CDR3 is TGTGCCAGCAGTTTAGACAGGTACACCGGGGAGCTGTTTTTT.

The chain employs TRBV13 and TRBJ2-3; TRBD2 aligns across 9 bases. V was clipped by 6 bases and J by 5 bases; unmatched bases: 6. This CDR3 spans 14 amino acids. CDR1 is PRHDT, CDR2 FYEKMQ, per germline (reference sequence). CDR3 amino acids: CASSFSGGGDTQYF. For the CDR3, the DNA is TGTGCCAGCAGTTTTAGCGGGGGAGGAGATACGCAGTATTTT.

The V and J genes are TRBV6-1 and TRBJ1-1; no clear D gene. The CDR3 sequence is 15 residues long. Germline lookup yields CDR1 MNHNS and CDR2 SASEGT. Trimming left V 2 bases short and J 2 bases short, with 12 bases between. CDR3: CASSEKSAGNTEAFF. DNA of the CDR3: TGTGCCAGCAGTGAAAAGTCCGCAGGCAACACTGAAGCTTTCTTT.

The chain carries TRBV30 and TRBJ2-5, with TRBD2 matching 8 bases. Germline assignment: CDR1 GTSNPN and CDR2 SVGIG (reference sequence). J lost 3 bases, V lost 5 bases, and 5 bases had no gene match. The CDR3 covers 13 residues. The CDR3, as DNA: TGTGCCTGGCAACCAGCGGGGGAAGAGACCCAGTACTTC. Translation gives CAWQPAGEETQYF.

The chain recombines TRBV7-3 with TRBJ2-1; 7 bases match TRBD2. The germline V gene has CDR1 SGHTA and CDR2 FQGTGA. This CDR3 has 15 residues. The junction had 8 bases not matched to a gene; V was cut back by 5 bases and J by 4 bases. The DNA of the CDR3 is TGTGCCAGCAGCCCTCTGGGGGGGGAATACAATGAGCAGTTCTTC. Amino acids: CASSPLGGEYNEQFF.

This clone turned up a few times. The sample carries other DNA sequences with the same CDR3. V is TRBV5-1 and J is TRBJ2-5, with 12 bases lining up with TRBD2. V dropped 0 bases and J dropped 2; count of bases not matched to a gene: 2. The CDR3 covers 16 residues. CDR1 and CDR2 (germline): SGHRS, YFSETQ. CDR3 nucleotides: TGCGCCAGCAGCTTGGGGCTAGCGGGGGGGCAAGAGACCCAGTACTTC. It is translated as CASSLGLAGGQETQYF.

This rearrangement joins TRBV2 to TRBJ2-5; 7 positions match TRBD1. The better agreement between TRBJ2-7 and the DNA end casts doubt on the J call. The CDR3 spans 13 residues. Germline assignment: CDR1 SNHLY and CDR2 FYNNEI. The CDR3 DNA follows: TGTGCCAGCAGTCTGACAGGGAGCTACGAGCAGTACTTC. Amino acids: CASSLTGSYEQYF.

The chain uses TRBV11-2 and TRBJ2-5; D is undetermined. Trimming took off 2 bases at V and 1 base at J, with 11 bases between the two ends. Germline-derived CDR1 and CDR2 are SGHAT and FQNNGV. The length of the CDR3 is 15 residues. The CDR3 is CASSLKTPLQETQYF. In DNA, the CDR3 is TGTGCCAGCAGCTTAAAAACCCCACTCCAAGAGACCCAGTACTTC.

This clone was seen a single time. V is TRBV9 and J is TRBJ1-1, with 7 bases identical to TRBD1. The CDR3 consists of 16 residues. The germline V gene encodes CDR1 SGDLS and CDR2 YYNGEE. Trimming at V came to 1 base and at J to 1 base, leaving 7 bases not matched to a gene. The CDR3 sequence is CASSVQGGQTNTEAFF. Here the CDR3 DNA reads TGTGCCAGCAGCGTACAGGGGGGACAGACGAACACTGAAGCTTTCTTT.

The chain combines TRBV7-3 with TRBJ2-2; a weak D match, TRBD1 (5 bases). Germline values: CDR1 SGHTA, CDR2 FQGTGA. V lost 5 bases and J lost 6, with 7 bases in between. The CDR3 has 12 residues. For the CDR3, the DNA is TGTGCCAGCAGCAAGACAGCCGGGGAGCTGTTTTTT. Protein product: CASSKTAGELFF.

The CDR3 sequence is CASSLNTGAEAFF. For the CDR3, the DNA is TGTGCCAGCAGCTTGAACACGGGGGCTGAAGCTTTCTTT. This chain connects TRBV13 to TRBJ1-1; D is perhaps TRBD1 (5 bases). Germline V lookup: CDR1 PRHDT, CDR2 FYEKMQ (reference sequence). Trimming pared 3 bases from V and 6 bases from J, leaving 11 bases between. CDR3 length: 13 residues.

V is TRBV6-5 and J is TRBJ1-1; D is uncertain. Deletions cut 5 bases from V and 1 base from J, with 8 bases between. The CDR3 consists of 13 residues. Germline V gene lookup returns CDR1 MNHEY and CDR2 SVGAGI. This chain's CDR3 is CASSTTRNTEAFF. The CDR3, as DNA: TGTGCCAGCAGTACTACTCGGAACACTGAAGCTTTCTTT.

This chain connects TRBV28 to TRBJ1-5, with 8 bases matching TRBD1. The length of the CDR3 is 16 residues. Germline values: CDR1 MDHEN, CDR2 SYDVKM. J gave up 5 bases and V 1 base, and 7 bases lay outside the gene matches. CDR3 region: CASSLSFRGRDQPQHF. CDR3 bases: TGTGCCAGCAGTTTATCTTTCAGGGGGCGTGATCAGCCCCAGCATTTT.

The chain recombines TRBV29-1 with TRBJ1-1; D is perhaps TRBD1 (5 bases). This CDR3 is built from 12 residues. CDR1 is SQVTM, CDR2 ANQGSEA, per germline. Trimming took 7 bases from V and 4 from J, leaving 13 bases between them. CDR3 bases: TGCAGCGGTGGGGCTATGGGCACTGAAGCTTTCTTT. It translates to CSGGAMGTEAFF.